The clone carrying this T cell receptor (beta chain) has at least ten counts. What it binds is unknown. From the RACE reads, TCRdb called clonotypes with MiXCR, one entry per CDR3 protein. Found here are tens of thousands of distinct CDR3 sequences, 9.3% of them singletons; the top ten hold 3.5% to 5%. Per germline, CDR1 MNHEY and CDR2 SVGEGT. The CDR3 totals 14 residues. Between the trimmed V and J ends, which lost 11 bases and 1 base, there was a span of 15 bases. The source of the sample is a study of human T cells and chemical hapten exposure. General study points: Given that the donors had alopecia, their immune response may differ from that seen in healthy people.

Sample time point: patch test 1, 2 weeks after DPC sensitization. The treatment denotes: therapeutic diphenylcyclopropenone sensitization with weekly scalp DPC. Sequenced material: whole blood, taken in connection with sensitization to the hapten diphenylcyclopropenone (DPC). The TCR sequence derives from a woman aged 45 to 65 with alopecia areata. Some clones in this sample may be carry-over from other donors' samples. The chain is built from TRBV6-2 or TRBV6-3 and TRBJ1-5; TRBD1 is a possible D gene (5 bases). The DNA for the CDR3 is TGTGCCCACCCAGGGCGATCGAGCAATCAGCCCCAGCATTTT. Its protein product is CAHPGRSSNQPQHF.